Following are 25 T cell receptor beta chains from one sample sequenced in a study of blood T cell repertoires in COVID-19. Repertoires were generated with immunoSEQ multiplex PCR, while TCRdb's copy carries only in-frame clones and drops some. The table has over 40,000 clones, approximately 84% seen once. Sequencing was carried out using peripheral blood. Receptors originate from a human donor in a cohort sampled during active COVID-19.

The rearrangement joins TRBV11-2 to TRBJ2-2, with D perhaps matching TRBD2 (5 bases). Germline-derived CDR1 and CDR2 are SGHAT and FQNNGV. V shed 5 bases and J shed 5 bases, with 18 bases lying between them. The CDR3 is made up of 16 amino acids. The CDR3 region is CASSQRPLRRTGELFF. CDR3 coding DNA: TGTGCCAGCAGCCAACGCCCCCTTCGGAGGACCGGGGAGCTGTTTTTT.

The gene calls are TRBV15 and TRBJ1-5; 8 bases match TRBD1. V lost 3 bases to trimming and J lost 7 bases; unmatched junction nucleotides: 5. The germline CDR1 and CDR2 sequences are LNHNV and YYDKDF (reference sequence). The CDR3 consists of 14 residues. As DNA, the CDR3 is TGTGCCACCAGCAGTGGGACAGGACAGCAGCCCCAGCATTTT. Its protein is CATSSGTGQQPQHF. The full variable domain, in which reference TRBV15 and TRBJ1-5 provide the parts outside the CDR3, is DAMVIQNPRYQVTQFGKPVTLSCSQTLNHNVMYWYQQKSSQAPKLLFHYYDKDFNNEADTPDNFQSRRPNTSFCFLDIRSPGLGDTAMYLCATSSGTGQQPQHFGDGTRLSIL.

The CDR3 loop reads CASSQFLNEQFF. CDR3 bases: TGTGCCAGCAGCCAATTCTTAAATGAGCAGTTCTTC. This rearrangement joins TRBV3-1 (or the pseudogene TRBV3-2) to TRBJ2-1; D call uncertain. Trimming stripped 2 bases from V and 7 bases from J, with 6 bases between. The CDR3 spans 12 residues. Germline V gene sequence: CDR1 LGHDT, CDR2 YNNKEL (reference sequence).

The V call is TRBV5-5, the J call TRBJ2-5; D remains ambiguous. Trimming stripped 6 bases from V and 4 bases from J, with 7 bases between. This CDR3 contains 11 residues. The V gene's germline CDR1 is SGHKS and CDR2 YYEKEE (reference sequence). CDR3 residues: CASTVRETQYF. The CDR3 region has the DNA TGTGCCAGCACCGTCCGAGAGACCCAGTACTTC.

The CDR3 region is CASSTDRGSYNEQFF. DNA of the CDR3: TGTGCCAGCAGCACTGACCGAGGATCCTACAATGAGCAGTTCTTC. The chain employs TRBV7-8 and TRBJ2-1; D is unresolved. V was shortened by 5 bases and J by 1 base, with 12 bases between the two germline ends. This CDR3 is 15 amino acids long. Germline V gene sequence: CDR1 SGHVS, CDR2 FQNEAQ.

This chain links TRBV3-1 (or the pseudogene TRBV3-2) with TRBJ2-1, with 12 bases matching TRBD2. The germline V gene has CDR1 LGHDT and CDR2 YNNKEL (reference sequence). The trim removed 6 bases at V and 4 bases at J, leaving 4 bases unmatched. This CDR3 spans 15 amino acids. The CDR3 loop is CASSPLAGGYNEQFF. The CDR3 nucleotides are TGTGCCAGCAGTCCACTAGCGGGAGGTTACAATGAGCAGTTCTTC.

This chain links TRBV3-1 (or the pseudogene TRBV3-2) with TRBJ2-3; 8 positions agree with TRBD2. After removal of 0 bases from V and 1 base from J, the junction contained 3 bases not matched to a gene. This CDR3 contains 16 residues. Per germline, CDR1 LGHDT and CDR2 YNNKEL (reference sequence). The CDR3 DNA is TGTGCCAGCAGCCAAGAGGGAGCGGGGGGCACAGATACGCAGTATTTT. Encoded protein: CASSQEGAGGTDTQYF.

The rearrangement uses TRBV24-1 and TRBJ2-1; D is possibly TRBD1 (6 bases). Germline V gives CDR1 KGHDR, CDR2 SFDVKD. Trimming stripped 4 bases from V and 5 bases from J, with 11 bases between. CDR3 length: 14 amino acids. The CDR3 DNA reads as TGTGCCACCAGTGACCCTGGACAGCACAATGAGCAGTTCTTC. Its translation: CATSDPGQHNEQFF.

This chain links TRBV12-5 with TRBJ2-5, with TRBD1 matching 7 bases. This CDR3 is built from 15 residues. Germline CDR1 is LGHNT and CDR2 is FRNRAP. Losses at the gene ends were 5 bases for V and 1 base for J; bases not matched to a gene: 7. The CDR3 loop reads CASGPGDRAQETQYF. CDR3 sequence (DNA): TGTGCTAGTGGTCCCGGAGACAGGGCCCAAGAGACCCAGTACTTC.

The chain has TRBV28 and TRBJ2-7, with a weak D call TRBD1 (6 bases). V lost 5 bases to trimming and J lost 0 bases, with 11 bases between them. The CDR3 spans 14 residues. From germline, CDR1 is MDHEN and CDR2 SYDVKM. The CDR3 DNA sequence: TGTGCCAGCAGTCGACAGGACCTCTCCTACGAGCAGTACTTC. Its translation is CASSRQDLSYEQYF.

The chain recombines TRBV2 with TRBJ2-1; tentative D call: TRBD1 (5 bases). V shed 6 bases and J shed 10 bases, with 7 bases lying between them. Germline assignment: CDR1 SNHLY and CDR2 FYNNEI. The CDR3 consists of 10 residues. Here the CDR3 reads CASRWTEQFF. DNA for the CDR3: TGTGCCAGCAGGTGGACAGAGCAGTTCTTC.

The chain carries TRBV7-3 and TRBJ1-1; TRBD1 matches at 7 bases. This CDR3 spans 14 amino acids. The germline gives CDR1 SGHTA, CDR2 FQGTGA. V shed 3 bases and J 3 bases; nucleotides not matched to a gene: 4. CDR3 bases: TGTGCCAGCAGCTTGACAGGGACTGACACTGAAGCTTTCTTT. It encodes CASSLTGTDTEAFF.

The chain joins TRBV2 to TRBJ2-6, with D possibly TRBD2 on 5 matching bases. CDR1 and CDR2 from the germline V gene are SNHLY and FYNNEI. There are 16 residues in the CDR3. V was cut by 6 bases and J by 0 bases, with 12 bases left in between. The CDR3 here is CASSPLGSSGANVLTF. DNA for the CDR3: TGTGCCAGCAGCCCCTTAGGGAGCTCTGGGGCCAACGTCCTGACTTTC.

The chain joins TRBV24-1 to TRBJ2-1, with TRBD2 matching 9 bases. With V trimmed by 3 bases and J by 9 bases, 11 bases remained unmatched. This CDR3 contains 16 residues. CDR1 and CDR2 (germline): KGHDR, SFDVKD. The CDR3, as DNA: TGTGCCACCAGTGATACTAGCGGGCCGAAAGGTGTTGAGCAGTTCTTC. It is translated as CATSDTSGPKGVEQFF.

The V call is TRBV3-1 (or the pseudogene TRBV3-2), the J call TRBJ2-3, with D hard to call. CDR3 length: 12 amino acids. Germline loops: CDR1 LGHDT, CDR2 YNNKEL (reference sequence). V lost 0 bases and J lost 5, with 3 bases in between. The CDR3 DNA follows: TGTGCCAGCAGCCAAGACCTAGATACGCAGTATTTT. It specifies CASSQDLDTQYF.

The CDR3 region is CASSKQGAQVQHF. CDR3 DNA sequence: TGTGCCAGCAGTAAACAGGGCGCTCAGGTCCAGCATTTT. The rearrangement uses TRBV6-5 and TRBJ1-5; D might be TRBD1 (6 bases). This CDR3 contains 13 residues. V gave up 5 bases and J gave up 12 bases, with 17 bases separating them. The V gene's germline CDR1 is MNHEY and CDR2 SVGAGI.

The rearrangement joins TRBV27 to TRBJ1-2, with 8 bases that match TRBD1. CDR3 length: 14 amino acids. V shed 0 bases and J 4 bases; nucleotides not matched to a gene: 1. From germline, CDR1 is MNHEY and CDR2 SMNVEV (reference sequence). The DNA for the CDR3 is TGTGCCAGCAGTTTATCGACAGGGGCCTATGGCTACACCTTC. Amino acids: CASSLSTGAYGYTF.

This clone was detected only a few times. The CDR3 DNA is TGTGCCAGCAGCTTAGGGGGCCTAGGGAACGAGCAGTACTTC. Its protein is CASSLGGLGNEQYF. V and J are TRBV7-9 and TRBJ2-7, with D possibly matching TRBD1 (5 bases). The germline V gene encodes CDR1 SEHNR and CDR2 FQNEAQ (reference sequence). Trimming removed 1 base at V and 5 bases at J, with 12 bases between. CDR3 length: 14 residues.

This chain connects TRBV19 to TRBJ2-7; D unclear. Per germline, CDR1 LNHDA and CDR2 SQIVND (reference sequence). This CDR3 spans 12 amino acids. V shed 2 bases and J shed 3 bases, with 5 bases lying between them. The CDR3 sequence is CASSILGYEQYF. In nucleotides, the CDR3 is TGTGCCAGTAGTATACTCGGCTACGAGCAGTACTTC.

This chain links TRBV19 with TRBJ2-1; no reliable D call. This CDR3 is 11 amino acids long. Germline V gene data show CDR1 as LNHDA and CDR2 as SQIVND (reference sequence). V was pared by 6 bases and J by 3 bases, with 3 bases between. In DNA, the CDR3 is TGTGCCAGTAGCGTCTACAATGAGCAGTTCTTC. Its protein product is CASSVYNEQFF.

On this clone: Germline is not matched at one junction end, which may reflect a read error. The CDR3, as DNA: TGTGCCAGCTGCTTCCTAGCGGGGGACTCACGTGATACGCAGTATTTT. This encodes CASCFLAGDSRDTQYF. The chain joins TRBV5-8 to TRBJ2-3; 10 nucleotides agree with TRBD2. The CDR3 runs to 16 residues. CDR1 SGHTS and CDR2 YDEGEE come from the germline V gene.

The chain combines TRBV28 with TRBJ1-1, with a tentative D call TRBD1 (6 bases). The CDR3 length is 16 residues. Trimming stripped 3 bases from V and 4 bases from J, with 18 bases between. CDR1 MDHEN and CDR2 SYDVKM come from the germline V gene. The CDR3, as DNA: TGTGCCAGCAGTTTGGCGAACAGGGCGGGTCTCACTGAAGCTTTCTTT. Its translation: CASSLANRAGLTEAFF.

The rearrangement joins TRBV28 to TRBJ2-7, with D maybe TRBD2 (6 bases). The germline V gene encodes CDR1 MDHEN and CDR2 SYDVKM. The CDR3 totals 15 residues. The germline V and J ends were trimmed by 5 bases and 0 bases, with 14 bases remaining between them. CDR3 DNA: TGTGCCAGCAGTCTGTTGGCGGGGAACTCCTACGAGCAGTACTTC. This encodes CASSLLAGNSYEQYF.

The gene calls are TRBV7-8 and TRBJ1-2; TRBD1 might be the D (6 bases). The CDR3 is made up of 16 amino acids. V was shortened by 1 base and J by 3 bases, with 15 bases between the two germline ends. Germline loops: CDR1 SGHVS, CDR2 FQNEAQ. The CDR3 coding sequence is TGTGCCAGCAGCTTAGGGGTTTGGGGGCTCGACTATGGCTACACCTTC. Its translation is CASSLGVWGLDYGYTF.

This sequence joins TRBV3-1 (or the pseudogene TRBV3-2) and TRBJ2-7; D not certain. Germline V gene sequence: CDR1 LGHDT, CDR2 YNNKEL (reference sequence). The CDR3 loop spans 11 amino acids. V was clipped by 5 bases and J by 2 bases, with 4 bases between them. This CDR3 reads CASSTAYEQYF. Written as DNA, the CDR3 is TGTGCCAGCAGCACGGCCTACGAGCAGTACTTC.